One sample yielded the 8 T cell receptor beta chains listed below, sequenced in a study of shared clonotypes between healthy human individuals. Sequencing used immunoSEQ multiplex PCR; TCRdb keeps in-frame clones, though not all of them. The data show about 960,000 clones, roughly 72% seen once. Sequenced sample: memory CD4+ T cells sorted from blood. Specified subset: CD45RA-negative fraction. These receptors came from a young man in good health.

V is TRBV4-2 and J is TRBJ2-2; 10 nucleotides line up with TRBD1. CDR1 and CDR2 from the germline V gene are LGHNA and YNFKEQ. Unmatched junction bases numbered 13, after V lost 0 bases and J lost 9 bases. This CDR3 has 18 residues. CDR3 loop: CASSQDYTGQGRTRELFF. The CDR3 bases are TGTGCCAGCAGCCAAGACTACACGGGACAGGGGAGGACCCGGGAGCTGTTTTTT.

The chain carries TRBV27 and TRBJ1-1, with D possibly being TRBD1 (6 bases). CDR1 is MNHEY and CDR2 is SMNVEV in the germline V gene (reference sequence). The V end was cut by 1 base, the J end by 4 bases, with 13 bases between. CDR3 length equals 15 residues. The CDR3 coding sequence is TGTGCCAGCAGTTTATTGGAGGGGGGGGCCACTGAAGCTTTCTTT. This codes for CASSLLEGGATEAFF.

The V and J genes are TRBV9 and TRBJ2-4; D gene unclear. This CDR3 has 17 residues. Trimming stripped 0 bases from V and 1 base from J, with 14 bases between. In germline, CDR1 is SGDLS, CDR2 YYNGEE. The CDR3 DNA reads TGTGCCAGCAGCGTAGAAATCGGAAGTTCGGCCAAAAACATTCAGTACTTC. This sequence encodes CASSVEIGSSAKNIQYF.

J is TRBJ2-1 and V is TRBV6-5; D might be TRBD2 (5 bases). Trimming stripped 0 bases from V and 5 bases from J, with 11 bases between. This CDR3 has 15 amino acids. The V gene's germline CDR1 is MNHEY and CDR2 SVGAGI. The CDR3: CASSYSGLRNNEQFF. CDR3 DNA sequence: TGTGCCAGCAGTTACTCCGGACTCAGAAACAATGAGCAGTTCTTC.

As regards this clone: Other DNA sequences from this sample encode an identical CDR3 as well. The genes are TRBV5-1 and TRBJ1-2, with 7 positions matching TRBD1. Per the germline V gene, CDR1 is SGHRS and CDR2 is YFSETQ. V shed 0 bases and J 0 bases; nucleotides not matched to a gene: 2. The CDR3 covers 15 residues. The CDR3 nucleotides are TGCGCCAGCAGCTTGGGGCAGGGGGCTAACTATGGCTACACCTTC. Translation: CASSLGQGANYGYTF.

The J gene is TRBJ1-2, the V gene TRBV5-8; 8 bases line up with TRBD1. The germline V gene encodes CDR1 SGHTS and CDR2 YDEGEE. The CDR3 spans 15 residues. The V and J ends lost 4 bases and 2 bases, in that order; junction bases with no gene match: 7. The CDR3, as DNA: TGTGCCAGCAGCCCGCGCACAGGGGGGAACTATGGCTACACCTTC. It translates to CASSPRTGGNYGYTF.

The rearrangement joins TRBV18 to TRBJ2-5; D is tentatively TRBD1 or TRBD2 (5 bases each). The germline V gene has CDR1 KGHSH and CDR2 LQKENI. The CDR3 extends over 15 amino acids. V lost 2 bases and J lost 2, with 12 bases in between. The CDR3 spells CASSPRGGWQETQYF. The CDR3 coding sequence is TGTGCCAGCTCACCAAGGGGCGGGTGGCAAGAGACCCAGTACTTC.

CDR3 loop: CASSLSRVNGYTF. As DNA, the CDR3 is TGTGCCAGCAGCTTGTCAAGGGTTAATGGCTACACCTTC. The chain has TRBV5-6 and TRBJ1-2; D not resolved. Germline loops: CDR1 SGHDT, CDR2 YYEEEE. V shed 1 base and J shed 6 bases, with 10 bases lying between them. The CDR3 totals 13 residues.